The TCR beta chain described here comes from a study of a mutant IDH1 vaccine in newly diagnosed glioma. About the research overall: Following radiotherapy alone, or alongside temozolomide cycles, vaccination was started after an interval of 4-6 weeks.

The method was immunoSEQ multiplex PCR; TCRdb's version includes in-frame clones alone and lacks a portion of them. The sample has fewer than 45,000 clones; approximately 81% are singletons. Time point denoted: week 35, safety follow-up. Doses of 300 ug of mutant IDH1 20-mer peptide were given with topical imiquimod. CDR1 SEHNR and CDR2 FQNEAQ come from the germline V gene (reference sequence). CDR3 length: 13 residues. Trimming left V 8 bases short and J 7 bases short, with 14 bases between. This clone was seen a few times. The antigen remains unidentified. The input for sequencing was PBMCs, taken from a glioma patient whose treatment included an IDH1 peptide vaccine. This receptor was obtained from a woman aged 35 to 49 with glioma. Some clones in this sample may be carry-over from other donors' samples. The chain combines TRBV7-9 with TRBJ2-2; no firm D call. The CDR3 protein is CASRPTVGGELFF. CDR3 sequence (DNA): TGTGCCAGCCGACCGACGGTGGGCGGGGAGCTGTTTTTT.